This T cell receptor beta chain is drawn from a study of blood T cell repertoires in COVID-19. Study overall: Donors in the United States, Italy and Spain gave samples during acute or convalescent COVID-19. PBMCs, B-cell-depleted T cells, or T cells provided the cDNA or gDNA that made up the material.

In the source study's methods: Using reference gene primer amplification, nucleated cell counts were estimated. Method: immunoSEQ multiplex PCR; TCRdb's copy keeps in-frame clones and lacks some. V and J calls and clone size are copied from that table; D and trimming were computed from the DNA. This repertoire shows approximately 97,000 clones, 75% to 95% found once; its top ten account for roughly 4.3%. The CDR3 covers 18 residues. Per the germline V gene, CDR1 is MNHEY and CDR2 is SVGEGT. Trimming took off 1 base at V and 6 bases at J, with 22 bases between the two ends. This TCR was sampled from a young man with acute or convalescent COVID-19. The chain combines TRBV6-2 or TRBV6-3 with TRBJ1-5, with D possibly matching TRBD1 (6 bases). The source material was peripheral blood. CDR3 nucleotides: TGTGCCAGCAGTTACTACCCCAGTTTGTACAGGGTAGGTCAGCCCCAGCATTTT. Encoded protein: CASSYYPSLYRVGQPQHF.